Listed below are T cell receptor beta chains from one sample, sequenced in a study of blood T cells in healthy people across ages. TCRdb re-called the 5' RACE reads with MiXCR, one entry per CDR3 protein. The sample contains roughly 1.6 million distinct CDR3 sequences, about 35% of which appear only once. The sequenced sample was blood. Source of these receptors: a young woman in good health. The CDR3 runs from the conserved cysteine through the conserved F or W. A D gene is named only where the DNA matches it firmly. A row's size may be missing; if present it is once, few, many or a size class.

d_gene,abundance,v_gene,j_gene,CDR3nt,CDR3aa
TRBD1,many,TRBV27,TRBJ2-1,TGTGCCAGCAGTCCAACCTTGACAGGGATGGACTACAATGAGCAGTTCTTC,CASSPTLTGMDYNEQFF
NA,few,TRBV9,TRBJ2-7,TGTGCCAGCAGCGTAGATGACGGGGAATCCTACGAGCAGTACTTC,CASSVDDGESYEQYF
TRBD1,NA,TRBV4-1,TRBJ1-5,TGCGCCAGCAGCCCCCGGGACAGTAGACAGCCCCAGCATTTT,CASSPRDSRQPQHF
TRBD2,NA,TRBV7-9,TRBJ2-3,TGTGCCAGCAGCTTATCGACTAGCGGGAACACAGATACGCAGTATTTT,CASSLSTSGNTDTQYF
TRBD1,NA,TRBV5-1,TRBJ1-2,TGCGCCAGCAGCTTGGTAACAGGGGGCGTCGTTGACTATGGCTACACCTTC,CASSLVTGGVVDYGYTF
NA,NA,TRBV2,TRBJ1-2,TGTACCAGCTGTTTTATGGGCAGCCAAGCTAACTATGGCTACACCTTC,CTSCFMGSQANYGYTF
TRBD1,NA,TRBV2,TRBJ2-3,TGTGCCAGCAGTGAATTACAGGGGATAAGTGATACGCAGTATTTT,CASSELQGISDTQYF
NA,many,TRBV11-1,TRBJ2-5,TGTGCCAGCAGCTTATTGGACCAAGAGACCCAGTACTTC,CASSLLDQETQYF
NA,NA,TRBV27,TRBJ1-1,TGTGCCAGCAGTTTCGACCATCTGAGGACTGAAGCTTTCTTT,CASSFDHLRTEAFF
NA,many,TRBV5-1,TRBJ2-7,TGCGCCAGCAGCTTTTCCTTGGCCTCCTACGAGCAGTACTTC,CASSFSLASYEQYF